The 2 T cell receptor beta chains below all came from one sample that was sequenced in a study of cytomegalovirus exposure and HLA in healthy donors. The PCR had 60 Vbeta and 13 Jbeta primers. Clones were read by immunoSEQ multiplex PCR, and TCRdb kept only the in-frame ones, dropping some. The sample's table shows just under 80,000 clones. Sequenced material: PBMCs. These receptors all stem from a young man in good health and CMV-seropositive.

The genes are TRBV5-1 and TRBJ2-3, with D uncertain. Trimming shortened V by 2 bases and J by 4 bases, and 14 bases separated the two germline ends. The CDR3 covers 15 residues. CDR1 is SGHRS, CDR2 YFSETQ, per germline. CDR3 protein: CASSFLRQSSDTQYF. The CDR3 DNA sequence: TGCGCCAGCAGCTTTCTCCGACAAAGTTCAGATACGCAGTATTTT.

The chain joins TRBV6-6 to TRBJ2-2, with TRBD2 as a possible D gene (6 bases). The CDR3 is 15 residues long. V lost 2 bases and J 4 bases, leaving 11 bases between the germline ends. CDR1 and CDR2 (germline): MNHNY, SVGAGI (reference sequence). The CDR3 region has the DNA TGTGCCAGCAGTTACCGGGACTCCTCCACCGGGGAGCTGTTTTTT. Its protein is CASSYRDSSTGELFF.